This T cell receptor beta chain was captured in a study of T cell responses to AZD1222 COVID-19 vaccine (dated by TCRdb to the early 2020s). Concerning the study at large: AZD1222 recipients whose second dose came at about 4 weeks and those whose second dose came at about 12 weeks were combined into one group, since spike-specific TCR depth and breadth did not differ between the two schedules. Trial participants were enrolled by age into subgroups of 18-55, 56-69 and 70-plus years, and about 150, 27 and 61 TCR-sequenced participants, respectively, were included in these subgroups. A total of 233 trial participants underwent TCR sequencing, of whom about 210 received two doses of AZD1222 and 26 received two doses of the MenACWY control vaccine. On the study overall, not on this receptor specifically: Participants were mostly white British, with more females than males. The authors suggested clonal diversity may have been underestimated. In the small 56-69-year group, the increase in depth fell short of significance, most likely because of low power. The vaccine-associated CD4 TCRs covered the entire spike protein, and the dominant responses fell in regions 160-218 and 743-854. Because no day 14 peak-response samples were available, the repertoires could be characterized only after the peak T cell response. After two AZD1222 doses, both the breadth and the depth of spike-specific TCRs were significantly higher than at day 0 and than in MenACWY recipients. Only five to seven AZD1222 recipients were SARS-CoV-2 seropositive at baseline, limiting conclusions about previously exposed vaccinees. Reportedly, close to half of the unique spike-specific TCRs recognized epitopes lying outside the regions that are mutated in the B.1.351 and B.1.1.7 variants.

About this clone itself: What this receptor recognizes is not known. There are no base qualities to consult, and no much larger clone falls within one base.

Sample time point, as interpreted from the label and publication: baseline before first vaccination. Samples from vaccinated people were obtained from the UK trials COV001 and COV002, which included a single-blind randomized controlled phase 2/3 trial of AZD1222 (ChAdOx1 nCoV-19) in healthy adults. For TCRbeta chain sequencing, PBMC samples were collected from trial participants at day 0 and at day 28 after the second dose. The CDR3 regions of human TCRbeta chains were subjected to immunosequencing. In the source study's methods: Repertoire TCRs were checked for matches against a reference library of SARS-CoV-2-specific TCRs that had been generated using the MIRA antigen-specificity platform. Breadth was defined as the fraction of unique TCRs that were SARS-CoV-2-associated. Depth was defined as the fraction of total T cells that were SARS-CoV-2-associated. Using the MIRA data, each spike-specific TCR was mapped to the spike region that the TCR reacts to and placed in a CD4 or CD8 class. Log10-transformed breadth and depth values were compared by one-way ANOVA with Sidak's multiple comparisons tests. Sourced from immuneACCESS, this table was stored by TCRdb with only in-frame sequences that have V and J called. A share of the clones is absent; for the studies checked, an unresolved V gene accounts for under half, and the remainder has no known explanation. V and J calls and clone size are as listed in that table; D and trimming were resolved from the DNA. Present in this sample are over 150,000 clones, roughly 90% of which were seen just once. The ten largest make up around 2.6% of the sample.

There are 13 amino acids in the CDR3, from cysteine to phenylalanine inclusive. Solely the CDR3 DNA is kept, with 39 bases framed from the first base. V and J are truncated by 5 bases and 7 bases respectively, leaving an intervening sequence of 12 bases. Taken from the germline V gene, the CDR1 and CDR2 loops are MNHEY and SVGAGI. The rearranged chain carries TRBV6-5 and TRBJ1-5; the D gene cannot be resolved reliably. Sequenced material: peripheral blood, taken on day 0 of AZD1222 vaccination. This sequence originates from an adult in good health. For the CDR3, the sequence is CASSPFERQPQHF. The nucleotides are TGTGCCAGCAGTCCCTTCGAAAGGCAGCCCCAGCATTTT.